The clone carrying this TCR beta chain was detected only once. The CDR3 loop spans 14 amino acids. Germline CDR1 and CDR2: MNHNS and SASEGT. Trimming removed 2 bases at V and 4 bases at J, with 11 bases between. The data derive from a study of glioma-infiltrating T cells after dendritic cell vaccination. As to time point: after dendritic cell vaccination, including at tumor progression/relapse. Only patients with spare fresh-frozen tumor and over two years of follow-up were included. No glioblastoma patient carried an isocitrate dehydrogenase mutation. Primers: 60 V beta forward and 13 J beta reverse. The repertoire was sequenced with immunoSEQ multiplex PCR; TCRdb's copy has only in-frame clones and lacks some. The table records tens of thousands of clones, over 75% of them present only once.

This TCR was sampled from a human donor with glioblastoma. The V and J genes are TRBV6-1 and TRBJ1-1; no clear D. This material consisted of blood, taken after dendritic cell vaccination. CDR3 sequence (DNA): TGTGCCAGCAGTGAAAGGCCGTCGGGCACTGAAGCTTTCTTT. Residues: CASSERPSGTEAFF.